This is a list of T cell receptor beta chains from one sample in a study of blood T cell repertoires in COVID-19. Data came from immunoSEQ multiplex PCR; TCRdb stores just in-frame clones and leaves some out. The sample gives around 270,000 clones, 80% to 90% of which show up once; roughly 4% is in the top ten. Sequencing was done on a sample of PBMCs or T cells enriched from blood (not recorded which). All receptors derive from a woman aged 25 to 39 who had recovered from COVID-19. The CDR3 runs from the conserved cysteine through the conserved F or W. The D gene is left open where the match is weak.

TRBV28	TRBJ1-1	TRBD1	TGTGCCAGCAGTTTACACCGAGCGACAGGGGCGGGAACTCTTGAAGCTTTCTTT	CASSLHRATGAGTLEAFF
TRBV3-1/TRBV3-2	TRBJ1-1	TRBD1	TGTGCCAGCAACCGAGACAGGGCGAACACTGAAGCTTTCTTT	CASNRDRANTEAFF
TRBV7-3	TRBJ2-3	TRBD2	TGTGCCAGCAGCTCGTGGAGTAGCGGGGGGACAGATACGCAGTATTTT	CASSSWSSGGTDTQYF
TRBV5-1	TRBJ1-2	TRBD1	TGCGCCAGCAGAGGACAGGGAGGGAGCTATGGCTACACCTTC	CASRGQGGSYGYTF
TRBV7-9	TRBJ2-3	-	TGTGCCAGCAGCTTATCAGTGTCGGGAACAGATACGCAGTATTTT	CASSLSVSGTDTQYF
TRBV5-1	TRBJ1-6	TRBD1	TGCGCCAGCAGCCTGGGACAGGGAGACTCACCCCTCCACTTT	CASSLGQGDSPLHF
TRBV28	TRBJ2-1	TRBD2	TGTGCCAGCAGGCTGCCGGGACTAGCGGTTTACAATGAGCAGTTCTTC	CASRLPGLAVYNEQFF
TRBV5-1	TRBJ2-7	-	TGCGCCAGCAGCTTGGGGCCGCCAGGGTCCTACGAGCAGTACTTC	CASSLGPPGSYEQYF
TRBV7-6	TRBJ1-4	TRBD1	TGTGCCAGCAGCTCGACAGGGGCGTCTAATGAAAAACTGTTTTTT	CASSSTGASNEKLFF
TRBV19	TRBJ1-4	-	TGTGCCAGTAGTATAGGGGCAGCAACTAATGAAAAACTGTTTTTT	CASSIGAATNEKLFF
TRBV12-3/TRBV12-4	TRBJ2-1	-	TGTGCCAGCAGTATCCCTGACATAAATGAGCAGTTCTTC	CASSIPDINEQFF
TRBV11-1	TRBJ2-3	-	TGTGCCAGCAGCTTAGCGCGGCAACCCGCCCCCGGTACGCAGTATTTT	CASSLARQPAPGTQYF
TRBV11-2	TRBJ1-6	-	TGTGCCAGCAGCTTAGTGGCATGGGAGGGGTCACCCCTCCACTTT	CASSLVAWEGSPLHF
TRBV28	TRBJ2-2	TRBD1	TGTGCCAGCAGTTTACCGGAACCTGGACAGGTCGTCACCGGGGAGCTGTTTTTT	CASSLPEPGQVVTGELFF
TRBV18	TRBJ2-3	TRBD2	TGTGCCAGCTCACCCCGGACTAGCGGCAGCACAGATACGCAGTATTTT	CASSPRTSGSTDTQYF
TRBV19	TRBJ2-5	-	TGTGCCAGTAGTGGCACAGGGAGGGGGGCTCAAGAGACCCAGTACTTC	CASSGTGRGAQETQYF
TRBV6-5	TRBJ2-7	-	TGTGCCAGCAGTTACGACTCCCGCTACGAGCAGTACTTC	CASSYDSRYEQYF
TRBV29-1	TRBJ1-2	-	TGCAGCGTTGAATTAAGTCGTAGGGGGGGTGGCTACACCTTC	CSVELSRRGGGYTF
TRBV10-3	TRBJ1-1	TRBD1	TGTGCCATCAGTACAGGGGCGCGAAACACTGAAGCTTTCTTT	CAISTGARNTEAFF
TRBV28	TRBJ2-7	-	TGTGCCAGCAGTATACTTACAGGGATCTACGAGCAGTACTTC	CASSILTGIYEQYF
TRBV27	TRBJ1-3	-	TGTGCCAGCAGTTTAGCGGGGTCTGGAAACACCATATATTTT	CASSLAGSGNTIYF
TRBV2	TRBJ2-7	TRBD1	TGTGCCAGCAGGGGACAGGGGGTCAGCGAGCAGTACTTC	CASRGQGVSEQYF
TRBV10-3	TRBJ1-2	TRBD1	TGTGCCATCAGTGAGTTCCCCGGGACAGGGGACTATGGCTACACCTTC	CAISEFPGTGDYGYTF
TRBV7-9	TRBJ2-2	-	TGTGCCAGCAGCTTAGCAAACTCCCTCACCGGGGAGCTGTTTTTT	CASSLANSLTGELFF
TRBV27	TRBJ2-1	TRBD2	TGTGCCAGCGGAACCCGGGACTACTCCTACAATGAGCAGTTCTTC	CASGTRDYSYNEQFF
TRBV12-3/TRBV12-4	TRBJ1-5	TRBD1	TGTGCCAGCAGAGGGACAGGCAATCAGCCCCAGCATTTT	CASRGTGNQPQHF
TRBV19	TRBJ1-5	-	TGTGCCAGTAGTATCATGGAGAGCGGCAATCAGCCCCAGCATTTT	CASSIMESGNQPQHF
TRBV25-1	TRBJ1-1	-	TGTGCCAGCACCGAAGCGGGGCTGAACACTGAAGCTTTCTTT	CASTEAGLNTEAFF
TRBV2	TRBJ1-4	-	TGTGCCAGCAGGAGGGACACCTCAACTAATGAAAAACTGTTTTTT	CASRRDTSTNEKLFF
TRBV2	TRBJ2-5	TRBD2	TGTGCCAGCAGTGAAGAATCCGTTGGAGAACCCTGGGGGGGGGAGACCCAGTACTTC	CASSEESVGEPWGGETQYF